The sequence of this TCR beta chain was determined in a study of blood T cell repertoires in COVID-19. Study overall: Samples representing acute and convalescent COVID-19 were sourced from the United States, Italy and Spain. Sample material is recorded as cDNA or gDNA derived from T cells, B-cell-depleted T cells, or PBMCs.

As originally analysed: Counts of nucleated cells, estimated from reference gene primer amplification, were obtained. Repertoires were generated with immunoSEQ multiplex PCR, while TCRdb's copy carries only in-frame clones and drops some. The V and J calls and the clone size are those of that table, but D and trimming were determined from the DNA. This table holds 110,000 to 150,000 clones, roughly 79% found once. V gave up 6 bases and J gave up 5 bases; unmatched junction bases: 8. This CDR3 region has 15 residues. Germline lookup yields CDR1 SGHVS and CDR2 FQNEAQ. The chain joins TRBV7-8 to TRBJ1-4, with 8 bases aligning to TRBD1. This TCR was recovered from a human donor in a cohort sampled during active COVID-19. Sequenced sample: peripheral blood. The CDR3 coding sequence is TGTGCCAGCAGTTTGAACAGGGGGAAGAATGAAAAACTGTTTTTT. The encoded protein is CASSLNRGKNEKLFF.